This T cell receptor beta chain was profiled in a study of blood T cells in healthy people across ages. At the level of the study: About one barcoded TCR beta cDNA was captured per two T cells.

The use of a sample-barcoded 5' primer and a J-beta primer mix characterized a second PCR of roughly 6 to 11 cycles. TCRdb ran MiXCR on the 5' RACE reads and lists one entry per CDR3 protein. The sample consists of about a million distinct CDR3 sequences, roughly half of them appearing once. Healthy Caucasian individuals from Russia aged about 6 to 100 served as donors. Total RNA, at least 6 micrograms per sample, came from PBMCs. This clonotype was found once. Its antigen is unidentified. Overall study findings and caveats: Significant beta diversity loss was already apparent by age around 40, declining roughly linearly.

This TCR was recovered from a woman aged 60-75 years in good health. The sample consisted of blood.

This CDR3 reads CATSRVQGAKNIQYF. CDR3 coding DNA: TGTGCCACCAGCAGAGTACAGGGAGCCAAAAACATTCAGTACTTC. The gene calls are TRBV15 and TRBJ2-4; the D gene is possibly TRBD1 (6 bases). Germline V lookup: CDR1 LNHNV, CDR2 YYDKDF (reference sequence). V was trimmed by 1 base and J by 0 bases, leaving 7 bases between them. The length of the CDR3 is 15 residues.